The rows below give T cell receptor beta chains drawn from one sample of a study of blood T cell repertoires in COVID-19. The protocol was immunoSEQ multiplex PCR, while the TCRdb copy is restricted to in-frame clones and leaves out a portion. The sample records 150,000 to 200,000 clones, more than 75% being singletons. Material for sequencing was peripheral blood. The receptors were gathered from a man aged 65 to 79 with acute or convalescent COVID-19. Each CDR3 is given with its conserved first and last residue. Fields, in order: V gene, D gene, clone size, J gene, CDR3 protein, CDR3 DNA. A D gene is named only where the DNA matches it firmly. Clone size is not always given. Where it is, it says once, few, many or a class for expanded clones.

>TRBV5-1|TRBD1|NA|TRBJ2-2
CASSPGQGATGELFF
TGCGCCAGCAGCCCTGGACAGGGGGCGACCGGGGAGCTGTTTTTT
>TRBV12-3/TRBV12-4|NA|NA|TRBJ2-5
CASSLPEETQYF
TGTGCCAGCAGTTTACCCGAAGAGACCCAGTACTTC
>TRBV5-6|NA|NA|TRBJ2-3
CASSLGPTLTDTQYF
TGTGCCAGCAGCTTGGGGCCGACTCTGACAGATACGCAGTATTTT
>TRBV7-9|NA|NA|TRBJ2-7
CASSYGPGGRGEQYF
TGTGCCAGCAGCTACGGTCCCGGTGGAAGGGGCGAGCAGTACTTC
>TRBV5-6|TRBD2|NA|TRBJ2-7
CASSLVMTGGREQYF
TGTGCCAGCAGCTTGGTGATGACGGGAGGGCGCGAGCAGTACTTC
>TRBV13|NA|NA|TRBJ1-2
CASSSDWYYTF
TGTGCCAGCAGCTCAGACTGGTACTACACCTTC
>TRBV16|NA|NA|TRBJ2-7
CASSQQGTTSYEQYF
TGTGCCAGCAGCCAACAGGGTACCACCTCCTACGAGCAGTACTTC
>TRBV11-2|TRBD2|NA|TRBJ2-3
CASSFLAGTTDTQYF
TGTGCCAGCAGCTTCCTAGCGGGGACCACAGATACGCAGTATTTT
>TRBV5-6|NA|NA|TRBJ1-4
CASSLSMLNEKLFF
TGTGCCAGCAGCCTGAGTATGTTAAATGAAAAACTGTTTTTT
>TRBV6-5|TRBD2|few|TRBJ2-5
CASSWGGWETQYF
TGTGCCAGCAGTTGGGGGGGTTGGGAGACCCAGTACTTC
>TRBV1|NA|NA|TRBJ2-5
CTSSQDPRGSMYQETQYF
TGCACCAGCAGCCAAGATCCTAGGGGTTCGATGTACCAAGAGACCCAGTACTTC
>TRBV6-2/TRBV6-3|NA|NA|TRBJ1-2
CASSYFRGYGYTF
TGTGCCAGCAGTTACTTTCGGGGGTATGGCTACACCTTC
>TRBV27|NA|NA|TRBJ1-1
CASSASRRNTEAFF
TGTGCCAGCAGTGCGTCCCGGAGGAACACTGAAGCTTTCTTT
>TRBV19|NA|NA|TRBJ2-3
CASSRGRADTQYF
TGTGCCAGTAGTAGGGGGCGGGCAGATACGCAGTATTTT
>TRBV7-6|TRBD2|once|TRBJ2-5
CASSLASGRAETQYF
TGTGCCAGCAGCTTAGCGAGCGGGAGGGCGGAGACCCAGTACTTC
>TRBV5-1|NA|NA|TRBJ1-5
CASSEGRDGNQPQHF
TGCGCCAGCAGTGAGGGAAGGGATGGTAATCAGCCCCAGCATTTT
>TRBV4-1|NA|NA|TRBJ2-7
CASSQDPAGREQYF
TGCGCCAGCAGCCAAGATCCGGCGGGGCGCGAGCAGTACTTC
>TRBV2|NA|NA|TRBJ1-3
CASSEGPLSGNTIYF
TGTGCCAGCAGTGAAGGGCCTCTCTCTGGAAACACCATATATTTT
>TRBV5-1|NA|NA|TRBJ1-2
CASSLDPGVFGYTF
TGCGCCAGCAGCTTGGACCCAGGGGTATTTGGCTACACCTTC
>TRBV14|NA|once|TRBJ1-6
CASSLGGYNSPLHF
TGTGCCAGCAGCCTCGGCGGTTATAATTCACCCCTCCACTTT
>TRBV6-2/TRBV6-3|TRBD1|NA|TRBJ1-2
CASSRTGGTYGYTF
TGTGCCAGCAGTCGGACAGGGGGCACATATGGCTACACCTTC
>TRBV3-1/TRBV3-2|TRBD1|NA|TRBJ1-5
CASSQDTVRGRRVNQPQHF
TGTGCCAGCAGCCAAGATACGGTAAGGGGGCGACGTGTCAATCAGCCCCAGCATTTT
>TRBV24-1|TRBD1|NA|TRBJ1-1
CATSDSSTGGETEAFF
TGTGCCACCAGTGATTCCTCGACAGGGGGAGAAACTGAAGCTTTCTTT
>TRBV12-3/TRBV12-4|NA|NA|TRBJ2-1
CASSFEHNEQFF
TGTGCCAGCAGTTTCGAGCACAATGAGCAGTTCTTC
>TRBV2|TRBD1|once|TRBJ1-3
CASSGQGPGNTIYF
TGTGCCAGCAGCGGACAGGGGCCTGGAAACACCATATATTTT
>TRBV4-3|TRBD2|NA|TRBJ2-1
CASSQEQGGNEQFF
TGCGCCAGCAGCCAAGAGCAGGGAGGGAATGAGCAGTTCTTC
>TRBV19|NA|NA|TRBJ2-7
CASSIDPGSREYF
TGTGCCAGTAGTATAGATCCAGGTTCTCGTGAGTACTTC
>TRBV10-1|TRBD2|NA|TRBJ2-7
CASSEFPAGVEQYF
TGCGCCAGCAGTGAGTTTCCAGCGGGGGTCGAGCAGTACTTC
>TRBV2|TRBD1|NA|TRBJ1-2
CASNYRQGEYYGYTF
TGTGCCAGCAACTATAGGCAGGGGGAATACTATGGCTACACCTTC
>TRBV19|NA|few|TRBJ2-7
CASSIVGQNYEQYF
TGTGCCAGTAGTATAGTGGGACAAAATTACGAGCAGTACTTC
>TRBV7-3|TRBD2|NA|TRBJ2-5
CASSPAGVETQYF
TGTGCCAGCAGCCCAGCGGGGGTAGAGACCCAGTACTTC
>TRBV7-9|NA|NA|TRBJ2-5
CASAPKVRETQYF
TGTGCCAGCGCCCCGAAGGTGCGGGAGACCCAGTACTTC
>TRBV5-6|TRBD1|few|TRBJ2-5
CASSSATGGETQYF
TGTGCCAGCAGCTCCGCCACAGGGGGAGAGACCCAGTACTTC
>TRBV6-5|TRBD1|few|TRBJ1-1
CASSIRQGSGTEAFF
TGTGCCAGCAGTATTCGACAGGGCTCGGGTACTGAAGCTTTCTTT
>TRBV18|NA|NA|TRBJ2-7
CASSPLQGTTYEQYF
TGTGCCAGCTCACCACTACAGGGAACGACCTACGAGCAGTACTTC
>TRBV4-3|NA|NA|TRBJ1-1
CASSQEREVRGTEAFF
TGCGCCAGCAGCCAAGAGAGGGAGGTTAGGGGCACTGAAGCTTTCTTT
>TRBV18|NA|NA|TRBJ1-1
CASSPPATSAEAFF
TGTGCCAGCTCACCGCCAGCCACAAGCGCTGAAGCTTTCTTT
>TRBV24-1|NA|NA|TRBJ1-5
CATSRGLGPQHF
TGTGCCACCAGTCGAGGGTTGGGGCCCCAGCATTTT
>TRBV18|NA|NA|TRBJ1-5
CASSRGVDQPQHF
TGTGCCAGCTCCCGGGGTGTAGATCAGCCCCAGCATTTT
>TRBV6-5|TRBD1|NA|TRBJ1-4
CASSYSTRGKLFF
TGTGCCAGCAGTTACTCCACCAGGGGGAAGCTGTTTTTT
>TRBV7-2|NA|NA|TRBJ2-1
CASSLRRGLNEQFF
TGTGCCAGCAGCTTAAGGCGGGGGCTCAATGAGCAGTTCTTC
>TRBV29-1|TRBD1|NA|TRBJ2-7
CSAVRTGDEQYF
TGCAGCGCTGTGCGGACAGGGGACGAGCAGTACTTC
>TRBV4-1|TRBD1|NA|TRBJ1-1
CASSLRTGGAVGSTEAFF
TGCGCCAGCAGCTTACGAACAGGGGGCGCGGTGGGTAGCACTGAAGCTTTCTTT
>TRBV27|NA|few|TRBJ1-4
CASMGWGGINEKLFF
TGTGCCAGTATGGGGTGGGGAGGAATTAATGAAAAACTGTTTTTT